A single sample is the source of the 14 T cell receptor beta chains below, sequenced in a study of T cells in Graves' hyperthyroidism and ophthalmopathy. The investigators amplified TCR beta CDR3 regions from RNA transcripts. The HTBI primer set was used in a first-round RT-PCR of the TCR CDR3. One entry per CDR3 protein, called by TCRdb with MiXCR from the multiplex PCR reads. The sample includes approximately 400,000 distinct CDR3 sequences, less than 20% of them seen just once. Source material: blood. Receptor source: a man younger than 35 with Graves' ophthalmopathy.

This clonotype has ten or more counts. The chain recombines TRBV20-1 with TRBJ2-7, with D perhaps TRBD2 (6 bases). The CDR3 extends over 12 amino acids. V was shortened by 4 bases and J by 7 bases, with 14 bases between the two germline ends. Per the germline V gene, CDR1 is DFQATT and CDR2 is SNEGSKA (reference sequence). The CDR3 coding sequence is TGCAGTGCTATGGGACTGGCTAGTGAGCAGTACTTC. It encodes CSAMGLASEQYF.

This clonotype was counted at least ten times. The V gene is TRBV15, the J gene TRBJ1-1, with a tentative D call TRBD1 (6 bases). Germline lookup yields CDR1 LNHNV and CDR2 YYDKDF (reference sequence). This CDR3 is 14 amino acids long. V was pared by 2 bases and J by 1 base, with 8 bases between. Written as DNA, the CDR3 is TGTGCCACCAGCAGAACACAGGGGAACACTGAAGCTTTCTTT. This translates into CATSRTQGNTEAFF.

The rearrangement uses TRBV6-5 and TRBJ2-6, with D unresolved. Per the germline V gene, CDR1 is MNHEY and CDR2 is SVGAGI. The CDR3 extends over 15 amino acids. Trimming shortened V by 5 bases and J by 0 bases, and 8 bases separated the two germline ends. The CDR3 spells CASSNTVSGANVLTF. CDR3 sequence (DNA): TGTGCCAGCAGTAACACAGTCTCTGGGGCCAACGTCCTGACTTTC.

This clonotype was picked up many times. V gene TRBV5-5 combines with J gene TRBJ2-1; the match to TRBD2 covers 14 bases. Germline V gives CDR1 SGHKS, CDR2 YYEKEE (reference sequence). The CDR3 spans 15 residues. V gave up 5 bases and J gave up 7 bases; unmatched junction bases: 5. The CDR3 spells CASRKTSGGGNEQFF. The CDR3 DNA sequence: TGTGCCAGCAGGAAGACTAGCGGGGGGGGTAATGAGCAGTTCTTC.

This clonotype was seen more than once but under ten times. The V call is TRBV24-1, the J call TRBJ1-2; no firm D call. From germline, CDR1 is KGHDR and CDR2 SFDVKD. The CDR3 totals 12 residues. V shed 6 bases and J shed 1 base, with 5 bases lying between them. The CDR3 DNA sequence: TGTGCCACCAGTATCAATAACTATGGCTACACCTTC. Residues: CATSINNYGYTF.

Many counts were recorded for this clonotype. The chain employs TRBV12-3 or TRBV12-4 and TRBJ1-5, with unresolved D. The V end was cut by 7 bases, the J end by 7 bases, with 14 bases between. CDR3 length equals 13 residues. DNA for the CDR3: TGTGCCAGCACAGAGGGTTTGGGGCAGCCCCAGCATTTT. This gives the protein CASTEGLGQPQHF.

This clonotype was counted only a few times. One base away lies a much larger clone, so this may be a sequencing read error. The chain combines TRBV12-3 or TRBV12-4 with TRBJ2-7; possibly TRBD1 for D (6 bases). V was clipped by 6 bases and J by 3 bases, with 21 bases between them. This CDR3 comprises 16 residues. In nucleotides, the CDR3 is TGTGCCAGCAGCCCAGTCCGGGCCAGGGGTTTCTACGAGCAGTACTTC. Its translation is CASSPVRARGFYEQYF.

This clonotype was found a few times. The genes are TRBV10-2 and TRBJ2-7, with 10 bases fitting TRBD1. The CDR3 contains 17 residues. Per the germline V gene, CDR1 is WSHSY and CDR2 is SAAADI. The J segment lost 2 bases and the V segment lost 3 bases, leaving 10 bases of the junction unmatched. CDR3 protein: CASSEGIGGQGAYEQYF. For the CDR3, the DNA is TGCGCCAGCAGTGAAGGGATTGGTGGACAGGGGGCCTACGAGCAGTACTTC.

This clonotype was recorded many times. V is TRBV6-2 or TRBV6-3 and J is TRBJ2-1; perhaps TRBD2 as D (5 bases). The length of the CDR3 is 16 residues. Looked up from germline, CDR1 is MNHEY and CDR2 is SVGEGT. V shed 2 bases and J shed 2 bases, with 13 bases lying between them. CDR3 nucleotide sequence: TGTGCCAGCAGTTACGATGGGAAGAGGGCCTACAATGAGCAGTTCTTC. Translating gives CASSYDGKRAYNEQFF.

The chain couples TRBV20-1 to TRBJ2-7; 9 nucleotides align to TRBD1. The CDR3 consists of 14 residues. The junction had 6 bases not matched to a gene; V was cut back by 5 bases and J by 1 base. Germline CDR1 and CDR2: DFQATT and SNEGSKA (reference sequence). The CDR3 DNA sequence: TGCAGTGCTCCCGACAGGGGGAAGTCCTACGAGCAGTACTTC. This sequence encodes CSAPDRGKSYEQYF.

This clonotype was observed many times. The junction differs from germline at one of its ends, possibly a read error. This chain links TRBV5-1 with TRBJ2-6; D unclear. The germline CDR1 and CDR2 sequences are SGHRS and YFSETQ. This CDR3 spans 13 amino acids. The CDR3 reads CASSSGGANVLTF. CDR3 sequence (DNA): TGTGCCAGCAGCTCCGGTGGGGCCAACGTCCTGACTTTC.

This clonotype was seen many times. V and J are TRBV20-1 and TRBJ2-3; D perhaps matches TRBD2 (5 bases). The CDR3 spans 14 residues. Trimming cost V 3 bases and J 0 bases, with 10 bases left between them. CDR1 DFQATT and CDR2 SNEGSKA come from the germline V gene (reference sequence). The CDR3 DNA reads TGCAGTGCTAGCGGGGTCCTAAGCACAGATACGCAGTATTTT. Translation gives CSASGVLSTDTQYF.

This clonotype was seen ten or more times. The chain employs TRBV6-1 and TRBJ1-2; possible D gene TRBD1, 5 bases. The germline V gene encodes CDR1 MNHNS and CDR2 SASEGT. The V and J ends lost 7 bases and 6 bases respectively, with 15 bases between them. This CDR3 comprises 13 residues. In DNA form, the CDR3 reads TGTGCCAGCAAGGGGAACAGCGAACATGGCTACACCTTC. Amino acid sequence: CASKGNSEHGYTF.

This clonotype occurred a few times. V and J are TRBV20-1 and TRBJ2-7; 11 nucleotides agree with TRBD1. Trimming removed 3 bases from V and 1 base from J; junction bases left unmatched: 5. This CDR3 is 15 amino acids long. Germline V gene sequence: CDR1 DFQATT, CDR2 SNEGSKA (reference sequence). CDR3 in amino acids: CSARDRDRGSYEQYF. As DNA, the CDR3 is TGCAGTGCTAGGGACCGGGACAGGGGGTCCTACGAGCAGTACTTC.